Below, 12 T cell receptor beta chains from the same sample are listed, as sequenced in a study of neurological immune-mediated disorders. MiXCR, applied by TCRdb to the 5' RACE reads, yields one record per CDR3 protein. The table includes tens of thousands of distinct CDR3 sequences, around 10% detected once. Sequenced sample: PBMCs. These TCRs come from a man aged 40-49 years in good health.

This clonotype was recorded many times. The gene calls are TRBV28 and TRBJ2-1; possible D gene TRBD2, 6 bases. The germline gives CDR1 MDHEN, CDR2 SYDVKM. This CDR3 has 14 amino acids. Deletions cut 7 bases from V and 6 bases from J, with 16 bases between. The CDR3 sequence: CASTGRERINEQFF. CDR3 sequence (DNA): TGTGCCAGCACTGGGCGGGAAAGAATCAATGAGCAGTTCTTC.

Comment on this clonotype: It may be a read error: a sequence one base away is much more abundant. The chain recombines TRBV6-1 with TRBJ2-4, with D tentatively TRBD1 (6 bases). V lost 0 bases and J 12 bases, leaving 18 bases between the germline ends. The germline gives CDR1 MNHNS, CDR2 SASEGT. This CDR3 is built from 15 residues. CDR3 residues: CASSEAGGRLVPQYF. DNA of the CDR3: TGTGCCAGCAGTGAAGCTGGGGGCCGCCTAGTTCCTCAGTACTTC.

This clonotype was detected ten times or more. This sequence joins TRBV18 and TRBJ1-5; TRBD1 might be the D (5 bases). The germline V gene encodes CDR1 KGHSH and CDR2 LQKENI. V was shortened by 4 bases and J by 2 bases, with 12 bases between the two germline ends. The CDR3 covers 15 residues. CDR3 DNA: TGTGCCAGCTCACGGGACCGAGATGGCAATCAGCCCCAGCATTTT. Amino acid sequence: CASSRDRDGNQPQHF. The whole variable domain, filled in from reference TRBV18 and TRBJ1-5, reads NAGVMQNPRHLVRRRGQEARLRCSPMKGHSHVYWYRQLPEEGLKFMVYLQKENIIDESGMPKERFSAEFPKEGPSILRIQQVVRGDSAAYFCASSRDRDGNQPQHFGDGTRLSIL.

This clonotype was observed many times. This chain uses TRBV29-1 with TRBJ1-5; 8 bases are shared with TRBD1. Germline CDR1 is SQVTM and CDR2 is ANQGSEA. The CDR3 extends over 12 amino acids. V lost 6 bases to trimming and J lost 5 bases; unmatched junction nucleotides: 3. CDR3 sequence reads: CSVATGDQPQHF. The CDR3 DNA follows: TGCAGCGTCGCGACAGGGGATCAGCCCCAGCATTTT. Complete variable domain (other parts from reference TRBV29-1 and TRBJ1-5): SAVISQKPSRDICQRGTSLTIQCQVDSQVTMMFWYRQQPGQSLTLIATANQGSEATYESGFVIDKFPISRPNLTFSTLTVSNMSPEDSSIYLCSVATGDQPQHFGDGTRLSIL.

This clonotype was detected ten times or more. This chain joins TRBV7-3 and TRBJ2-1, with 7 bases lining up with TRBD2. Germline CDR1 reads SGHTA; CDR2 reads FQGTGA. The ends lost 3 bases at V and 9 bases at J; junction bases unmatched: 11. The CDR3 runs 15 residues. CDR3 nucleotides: TGTGCCAGCAGCTTCCTTCCTAGCGGCACGTCTGAGCAGTTCTTC. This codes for CASSFLPSGTSEQFF.

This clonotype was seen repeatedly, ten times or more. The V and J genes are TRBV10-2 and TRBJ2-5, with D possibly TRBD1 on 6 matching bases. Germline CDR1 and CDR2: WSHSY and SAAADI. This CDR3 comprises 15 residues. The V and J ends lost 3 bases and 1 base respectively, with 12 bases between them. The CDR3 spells CASSDPSGVQETQYF. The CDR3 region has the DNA TGCGCCAGCAGTGACCCTTCAGGGGTCCAAGAGACCCAGTACTTC.

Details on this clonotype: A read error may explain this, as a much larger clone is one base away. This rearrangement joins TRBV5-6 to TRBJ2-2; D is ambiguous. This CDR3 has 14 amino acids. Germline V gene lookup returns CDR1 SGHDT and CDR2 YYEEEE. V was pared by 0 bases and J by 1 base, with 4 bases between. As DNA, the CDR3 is TGTGCCAGCAGCTTGGTAGTGAACACCGGGGAGCTGTTTTTT. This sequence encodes CASSLVVNTGELFF.

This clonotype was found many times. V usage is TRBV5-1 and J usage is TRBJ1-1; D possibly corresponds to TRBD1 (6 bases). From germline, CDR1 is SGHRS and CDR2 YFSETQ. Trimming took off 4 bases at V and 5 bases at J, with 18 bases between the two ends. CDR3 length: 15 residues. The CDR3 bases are TGCGCCAGCAGCATGAAACCAGGGGCGGGAACTGAAGCTTTCTTT. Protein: CASSMKPGAGTEAFF.

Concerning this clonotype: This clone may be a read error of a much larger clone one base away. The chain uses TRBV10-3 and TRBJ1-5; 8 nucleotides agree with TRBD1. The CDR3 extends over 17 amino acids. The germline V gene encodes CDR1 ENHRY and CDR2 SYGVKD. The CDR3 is CSISADRDTNSNQPQHF. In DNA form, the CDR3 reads TGTTCCATCAGTGCGGACAGGGATACCAATAGCAATCAGCCCCAGCATTTT.

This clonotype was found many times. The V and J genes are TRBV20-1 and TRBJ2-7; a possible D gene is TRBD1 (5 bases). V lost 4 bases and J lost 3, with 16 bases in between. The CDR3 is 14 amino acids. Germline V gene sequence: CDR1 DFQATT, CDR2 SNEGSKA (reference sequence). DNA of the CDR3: TGCAGTGCTAAGGGGTGGGTGGCAGACTACGAGCAGTACTTC. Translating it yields CSAKGWVADYEQYF.

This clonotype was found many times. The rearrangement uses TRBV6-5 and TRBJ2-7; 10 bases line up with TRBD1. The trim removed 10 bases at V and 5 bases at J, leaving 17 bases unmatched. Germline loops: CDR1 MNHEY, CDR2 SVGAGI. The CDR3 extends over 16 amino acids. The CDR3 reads CAKTATRDRGSDEQYF. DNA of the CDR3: TGTGCCAAGACAGCGACCCGGGACAGGGGATCTGACGAGCAGTACTTC.

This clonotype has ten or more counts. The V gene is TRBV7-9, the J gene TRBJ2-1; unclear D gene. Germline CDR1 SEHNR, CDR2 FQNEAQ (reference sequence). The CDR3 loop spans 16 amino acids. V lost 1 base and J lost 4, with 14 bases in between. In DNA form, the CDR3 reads TGTGCCAGCAGCTTAGATATTCGTAGTGGGTACAATGAGCAGTTCTTC. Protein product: CASSLDIRSGYNEQFF.